These 10 T cell receptor beta chains share one sample of origin, sequenced in a study of T cell responses to AZD1222 COVID-19 vaccine (dated by TCRdb to the early 2020s). Library generation was performed with the immunoSEQ multiplex PCR assay. TCRdb retrieved this table from immuneACCESS and kept in-frame rearrangements only. Not all clones are present; in checked studies, unresolved V genes account for under half, and no reason is known for the remainder. The sample data list under 110,000 clones, and over 75% of these were observed just once. The biggest ten clones account for roughly 1.4% of the sample. Reading the label with the study, this specimen's time point is: baseline before first vaccination. The source was peripheral blood, collected on day 0 of AZD1222 vaccination. These receptors were obtained from an adult in good health.

The V call is TRBV19, the J call TRBJ1-1; TRBD1 matches 7 bases. Trimming removed 5 bases from V and 10 bases from J; junction bases left unmatched: 13. The CDR3 contains 14 residues. Germline V lookup: CDR1 LNHDA, CDR2 SQIVND (reference sequence). CDR3 amino acids: CASSGGGEGAGAFF. The CDR3 nucleotides read TGTGCCAGTAGTGGAGGCGGAGAGGGGGCAGGAGCTTTCTTT.

V is TRBV7-9 and J is TRBJ1-4, with D hard to call. Germline V gene sequence: CDR1 SEHNR, CDR2 FQNEAQ (reference sequence). Trimming took off 1 base at V and 3 bases at J, with 9 bases between the two ends. This CDR3 contains 15 residues. CDR3 amino acids: CASSLVGQANEKLFF. CDR3 sequence (DNA): TGTGCCAGCAGCTTAGTCGGGCAAGCTAATGAAAAACTGTTTTTT.

This clone came up once. This chain links TRBV7-6 with TRBJ1-4; TRBD1 might be the D (6 bases). There are 14 residues in the CDR3. The V and J ends lost 5 bases and 8 bases respectively, with 15 bases between them. The germline V gene has CDR1 SGHVS and CDR2 FNYEAQ. The chain's CDR3 is CASSLGGLGEKLFF. CDR3 in DNA: TGTGCCAGCAGCCTAGGGGGGCTAGGGGAAAAACTGTTTTTT.

The gene calls are TRBV4-1 and TRBJ2-1; D might be TRBD1 or TRBD2, each matching 5 bases. The CDR3 runs to 14 residues. Germline V gives CDR1 MGHRA, CDR2 YSYEKL. The V and J ends lost 3 bases and 7 bases respectively, with 13 bases between them. The DNA of the CDR3 is TGCGCCAGCAGCCACACCGGGACGGTGAATGAGCAGTTCTTC. Its protein is CASSHTGTVNEQFF.

This chain connects TRBV9 to TRBJ2-3; 9 nucleotides agree with TRBD2. Germline values: CDR1 SGDLS, CDR2 YYNGEE. The CDR3 runs 16 residues. The junction had 7 bases not matched to a gene; V was cut back by 4 bases and J by 1 base. The CDR3, as DNA: TGTGCCAGCAGCAAAGAAGTAGCGGGGGGCACAGATACGCAGTATTTT. This codes for CASSKEVAGGTDTQYF.

The chain recombines TRBV2 with TRBJ1-3; D is unclear. The CDR3 covers 15 residues. Trimming left V 5 bases short and J 4 bases short, with 15 bases between. Per germline, CDR1 SNHLY and CDR2 FYNNEI. CDR3 DNA sequence: TGTGCCAGCAGTTATTCGTTCTCCTCCGGAAACACCATATATTTT. This sequence encodes CASSYSFSSGNTIYF.

The chain couples TRBV5-5 to TRBJ1-4; D not certain. Germline lookup yields CDR1 SGHKS and CDR2 YYEKEE (reference sequence). The CDR3 is 14 amino acids. The germline V and J ends were trimmed by 2 bases and 8 bases, with 13 bases remaining between them. CDR3 nucleotides: TGTGCCAGCAGCTTTCGGGCAGAACCAGAAAAACTGTTTTTT. Translating gives CASSFRAEPEKLFF.

The chain links TRBV19 to TRBJ2-7, with 8 bases that match TRBD1. Germline-derived CDR1 and CDR2 are LNHDA and SQIVND (reference sequence). Germline trimming cut 6 bases from V and 4 bases from J; bases unmatched to any gene: 8. The CDR3 has 14 residues. The CDR3 sequence: CASSHGTGGYEQYF. In DNA, the CDR3 is TGTGCCAGTAGCCACGGGACAGGAGGGTACGAGCAGTACTTC.

V gene TRBV5-1 combines with J gene TRBJ2-2; weak D call: TRBD1 (5 bases). The CDR3 extends over 15 amino acids. V was shortened by 7 bases and J by 0 bases, with 13 bases between the two germline ends. The germline CDR1 and CDR2 sequences are SGHRS and YFSETQ. Here the CDR3 DNA reads TGCGCCAGCCGACCTGGACATGCGAACACCGGGGAGCTGTTTTTT. It specifies CASRPGHANTGELFF.

The chain recombines TRBV3-1 (or the pseudogene TRBV3-2) with TRBJ1-4, with 10 bases fitting TRBD1. The CDR3 length is 14 residues. Germline CDR1 and CDR2: LGHDT and YNNKEL (reference sequence). CDR3 sequence (DNA): TGTGCGGCCGGGACAGGGGTAACTAATGAAAAACTGTTTTTT. Translated, it gives CAAGTGVTNEKLFF.